Below are 32 T cell receptor beta chains sequenced from a single sample in a study of T cell responses to AZD1222 COVID-19 vaccine. The assay was immunoSEQ multiplex PCR, and TCRdb's table has in-frame clones only and misses some. The top ten hold 0.95% to 1.3% of the sample, which has some 180,000 clones, 85% to 95% seen once. Source: peripheral blood, taken 28 days after the second dose of the MenACWY control vaccine. These receptors came from an adult who received the MenACWY meningococcal vaccine as a control.

This CDR3 is CASSSGGGSEQYF. The DNA of the CDR3 is TGTGCCAGCAGCTCCGGGGGGGGTTCGGAGCAGTACTTC. The rearrangement joins TRBV7-9 to TRBJ2-7, with 8 positions matching TRBD2. From germline, CDR1 is SEHNR and CDR2 FQNEAQ (reference sequence). The trim removed 4 bases at V and 7 bases at J, leaving 6 bases unmatched. This CDR3 region has 13 residues.

V and J are TRBV18 and TRBJ1-6; 9 bases are a match to TRBD1. The CDR3 totals 19 residues. Germline lookup yields CDR1 KGHSH and CDR2 LQKENI. The J segment lost 4 bases and the V segment lost 3 bases, leaving 13 bases of the junction unmatched. CDR3 sequence (DNA): TGTGCCAGCTCACCTTCACCGGGACAGGGCCAATTTTATAATTCACCCCTCCACTTT. Residues: CASSPSPGQGQFYNSPLHF. Complete variable domain (other parts from reference TRBV18 and TRBJ1-6): NAGVMQNPRHLVRRRGQEARLRCSPMKGHSHVYWYRQLPEEGLKFMVYLQKENIIDESGMPKERFSAEFPKEGPSILRIQQVVRGDSAAYFCASSPSPGQGQFYNSPLHFGNGTRLTVT.

V gene TRBV15 combines with J gene TRBJ1-4; TRBD1 is a possible D gene (6 bases). Per germline, CDR1 LNHNV and CDR2 YYDKDF (reference sequence). Deletions cut 0 bases from V and 3 bases from J, with 11 bases between. The CDR3 is 16 amino acids. CDR3 sequence (DNA): TGTGCCACCAGCAGAGATTCGGGGGCGGCTAATGAAAAACTGTTTTTT. This translates into CATSRDSGAANEKLFF. Full variable domain (rest looked up from reference TRBV15 and TRBJ1-4): DAMVIQNPRYQVTQFGKPVTLSCSQTLNHNVMYWYQQKSSQAPKLLFHYYDKDFNNEADTPDNFQSRRPNTSFCFLDIRSPGLGDTAMYLCATSRDSGAANEKLFFGSGTQLSVL.

CDR3 nucleotide sequence: TGCGCCAGCAGCTTGCAGGGGCCGAACTCTGGAAACACCATATATTTT. It codes for CASSLQGPNSGNTIYF. The chain combines TRBV5-1 with TRBJ1-3; weak D call: TRBD1 (6 bases). Germline V gives CDR1 SGHRS, CDR2 YFSETQ. CDR3 length: 16 amino acids. V lost 1 base, J lost 0 bases, and 11 bases lay in between.

This chain connects TRBV7-9 to TRBJ2-7; TRBD1 or TRBD2 may be the D gene (5 bases each). Germline V CDR1 and CDR2: SEHNR, FQNEAQ (reference sequence). The CDR3 runs to 14 residues. The V end was cut by 1 base, the J end by 6 bases, with 13 bases between. Here the CDR3 reads CASSLELKGTEQYF. The DNA for the CDR3 is TGTGCCAGCAGCTTAGAACTGAAGGGGACCGAGCAGTACTTC.

The V gene is TRBV27, the J gene TRBJ1-2; 9 bases match TRBD1. The junction had 23 bases not matched to a gene; V was cut back by 3 bases and J by 3 bases. CDR1 is MNHEY and CDR2 is SMNVEV in the germline V gene (reference sequence). There are 21 residues in the CDR3. CDR3 in amino acids: CASSFTPFRGFTGGADYGYTF. The CDR3 coding sequence is TGTGCCAGCAGTTTTACCCCCTTCCGGGGCTTTACAGGGGGCGCTGACTATGGCTACACCTTC.

V and J are TRBV19 and TRBJ2-3; 8 positions match TRBD2. Trimming cost V 5 bases and J 5 bases; bases outside gene matches: 9. CDR1 is LNHDA and CDR2 is SQIVND in the germline V gene (reference sequence). This CDR3 comprises 15 residues. CDR3 in amino acids: CASSSMAGGGDTQYF. CDR3 coding DNA: TGTGCCAGTAGTTCGATGGCGGGGGGAGGAGATACGCAGTATTTT.

Note on this clone: A junction boundary mismatches the germline segment, possibly from a read error. The rearrangement links TRBV6-5 to TRBJ2-1, with TRBD1 as a possible D gene (7 bases). Per the germline V gene, CDR1 is MNHEY and CDR2 is SVGAGI. CDR3 length equals 12 residues. Here the CDR3 DNA reads TGTGCCAGCAGTTCTCCGGCAGGGGGGACTCTCTTC. Protein product: CASSSPAGGTLF.

The genes are TRBV7-8 and TRBJ1-3, with 10 nucleotides matching TRBD1. Unmatched junction bases numbered 9, after V lost 0 bases and J lost 4 bases. Germline V lookup: CDR1 SGHVS, CDR2 FQNEAQ. CDR3 length: 18 amino acids. This CDR3 is CASSLASWDRGSGNTIYF. The CDR3 region has the DNA TGTGCCAGCAGCTTAGCGTCCTGGGACAGGGGTTCGGGAAACACCATATATTTT.

The chain recombines TRBV5-1 with TRBJ2-7; D uncertain. The CDR3 extends over 17 amino acids. Germline CDR1 is SGHRS and CDR2 is YFSETQ. V was clipped by 5 bases and J by 0 bases, with 21 bases between them. The CDR3 sequence: CASSLLPLGVSSYEQYF. In nucleotides, the CDR3 is TGCGCCAGCAGTCTACTCCCTTTGGGTGTATCCTCCTACGAGCAGTACTTC. Combining the CDR3 with reference TRBV5-1 and TRBJ2-7 gives the whole variable domain KAGVTQTPRYLIKTRGQQVTLSCSPISGHRSVSWYQQTPGQGLQFLFEYFSETQRNKGNFPGRFSGRQFSNSRSEMNVSTLELGDSALYLCASSLLPLGVSSYEQYFGPGTRLTVT.

The chain couples TRBV5-5 to TRBJ1-1; D remains ambiguous. Germline assignment: CDR1 SGHKS and CDR2 YYEKEE (reference sequence). This CDR3 has 13 amino acids. Deletions cut 3 bases from V and 4 bases from J, with 10 bases between. The CDR3 here is CASSSMWGTEAFF. The CDR3, as DNA: TGTGCCAGCAGCTCCATGTGGGGCACTGAAGCTTTCTTT.

This clone was detected only once. The rearrangement joins TRBV5-1 to TRBJ2-5; maybe TRBD1 (6 bases). The CDR3 length is 12 residues. Germline CDR1 is SGHRS and CDR2 is YFSETQ. Deletions cut 7 bases from V and 5 bases from J, with 12 bases between. The CDR3 is CASGPRGETQYF. CDR3 sequence (DNA): TGCGCCAGCGGCCCTAGGGGGGAGACCCAGTACTTC.

The J gene is TRBJ2-1, the V gene TRBV30; D may be TRBD2 (5 bases). Germline CDR1 GTSNPN, CDR2 SVGIG (reference sequence). This CDR3 region has 13 residues. The V gene lost 0 bases and the J gene lost 6 bases, with 9 bases spanning the gap. CDR3 nucleotide sequence: TGTGCCTGGAGTGTACAACGGGGCAATGAGCAGTTCTTC. Protein sequence: CAWSVQRGNEQFF.

The V call is TRBV12-3 or TRBV12-4, the J call TRBJ1-5, with D possibly matching TRBD1 (5 bases). The CDR3 sequence is 11 residues long. Between the trimmed V and J ends, which lost 8 bases and 15 bases, there was a span of 17 bases. CDR3 residues: CASGNTGFRHF. CDR3 in DNA: TGTGCCAGCGGAAATACAGGTTTTCGGCATTTT.

This chain joins TRBV28 and TRBJ2-7; 9 bases align to TRBD1. With V trimmed by 4 bases and J by 2 bases, 9 bases remained unmatched. Germline V gene sequence: CDR1 MDHEN, CDR2 SYDVKM. The CDR3 length is 16 residues. CDR3 amino acids: CASSWVRQGGTYEQYF. The CDR3 bases are TGTGCCAGCAGTTGGGTCAGACAGGGGGGGACCTACGAGCAGTACTTC.

The rearrangement links TRBV12-3 or TRBV12-4 to TRBJ2-7; D gene uncertain. V was clipped by 8 bases and J by 0 bases, with 5 bases between them. The CDR3 is 11 amino acids. The CDR3: CASSSSYEQYF. CDR3 bases: TGTGCCAGCTCGAGCTCCTACGAGCAGTACTTC.

The chain joins TRBV7-2 to TRBJ2-1, with 8 bases lining up with TRBD2. The CDR3 has 15 residues. CDR1 and CDR2 from the germline V gene are SGHTA and FQGNSA. J was trimmed by 5 bases and V by 3 bases; bases with no gene match: 6. The DNA of the CDR3 is TGTGCCAGCAGCTTTAGAGCGGGGGTGAACAATGAGCAGTTCTTC. It yields the protein CASSFRAGVNNEQFF.

The rearrangement joins TRBV10-3 to TRBJ1-2; no clear D gene. V was shortened by 4 bases and J by 4 bases, with 10 bases between the two germline ends. The CDR3 has 13 amino acids. Germline V CDR1 and CDR2: ENHRY, SYGVKD. CDR3 sequence: CAISAGEGYGYTF. The CDR3 nucleotides are TGTGCCATCAGTGCTGGGGAAGGCTATGGCTACACCTTC.

This chain links TRBV18 with TRBJ2-6; D is uncertain. This CDR3 region has 15 residues. Germline CDR1 and CDR2: KGHSH and LQKENI. Trimming shortened V by 3 bases and J by 4 bases, and 10 bases separated the two germline ends. CDR3 in amino acids: CASSPPPLGANVLTF. The DNA for the CDR3 is TGTGCCAGCTCACCGCCCCCTCTGGGGGCCAACGTCCTGACTTTC.

This chain connects TRBV28 to TRBJ1-2; D remains unclear. V lost 4 bases and J 0 bases, leaving 12 bases between the germline ends. Germline V gene data show CDR1 as MDHEN and CDR2 as SYDVKM. This CDR3 has 15 residues. Written as DNA, the CDR3 is TGTGCCAGCAGTTCCCCGGGGAGAGCTAACTATGGCTACACCTTC. As protein: CASSSPGRANYGYTF.

This chain uses TRBV2 with TRBJ1-2, with D unresolved. CDR1 and CDR2 from the germline V gene are SNHLY and FYNNEI. V was cut by 4 bases and J by 6 bases, with 12 bases left in between. This CDR3 contains 13 residues. CDR3 in amino acids: CASSGNTQNGYTF. In DNA, the CDR3 is TGTGCCAGCAGTGGAAATACTCAGAATGGCTACACCTTC.

CDR3 nucleotide sequence: TGTGCCAGCAGCTTAGCTTCAGGTCGTGGAGGGTATGGCTACACCTTC. This gives the protein CASSLASGRGGYGYTF. The chain couples TRBV7-9 to TRBJ1-2; D unresolved. This CDR3 has 16 amino acids. V lost 0 bases and J lost 5, with 16 bases in between. Germline V gives CDR1 SEHNR, CDR2 FQNEAQ (reference sequence).

The chain couples TRBV30 to TRBJ1-6, with unresolved D. V was clipped by 1 base and J by 4 bases, with 8 bases between them. The germline V gene has CDR1 GTSNPN and CDR2 SVGIG (reference sequence). The CDR3 runs to 14 residues. In DNA form, the CDR3 reads TGTGCCTGGAGTGAGGACGGTTATAATTCACCCCTCCACTTT. It translates to CAWSEDGYNSPLHF.

The V gene is TRBV24-1, the J gene TRBJ2-3; D may be TRBD1 (6 bases). The CDR3 extends over 16 amino acids. Trimming took off 4 bases at V and 2 bases at J, with 15 bases between the two ends. Germline CDR1 and CDR2: KGHDR and SFDVKD. CDR3 sequence: CATSDATGTYTDTQYF. CDR3 DNA: TGTGCCACCAGTGACGCTACAGGGACCTACACAGATACGCAGTATTTT.

The V call is TRBV2, the J call TRBJ2-2; TRBD1 aligns across 9 bases. The V gene end was trimmed by 4 bases and the J gene end by 10 bases; junction bases not matched to a gene: 7. Germline V gene lookup returns CDR1 SNHLY and CDR2 FYNNEI. The CDR3 is 14 residues long. CDR3 coding DNA: TGTGCCAGCAGTGGACAGGGGGGAGAGGAGGAGCTGTTTTTT. This translates into CASSGQGGEEELFF.

The chain is built from TRBV18 and TRBJ2-1; D is uncertain. Germline lookup yields CDR1 KGHSH and CDR2 LQKENI. Between the trimmed V and J ends, which lost 8 bases and 4 bases, there was a span of 12 bases. CDR3 size: 13 residues. The CDR3 bases are TGTGCCAGCCGACCGGCGCTGTACAATGAGCAGTTCTTC. Translating it yields CASRPALYNEQFF.

This rearrangement joins TRBV19 to TRBJ2-5; 7 bases fit TRBD2. V lost 5 bases to trimming and J lost 4 bases; unmatched junction nucleotides: 4. Germline assignment: CDR1 LNHDA and CDR2 SQIVND (reference sequence). The CDR3 runs to 13 residues. The CDR3 reads CASSLGLGETQYF. Written as DNA, the CDR3 is TGTGCCAGTAGTCTTGGACTAGGAGAGACCCAGTACTTC.

J is TRBJ2-3 and V is TRBV29-1; the D gene is possibly TRBD1 (5 bases). Between the trimmed V and J ends, which lost 3 bases and 1 base, there was a span of 11 bases. The CDR3 loop spans 14 amino acids. Germline CDR1 SQVTM, CDR2 ANQGSEA. Written as DNA, the CDR3 is TGCAGCGTTGAGGTGGGCAGGGGCACAGATACGCAGTATTTT. Translated: CSVEVGRGTDTQYF.

V gene TRBV6-1 combines with J gene TRBJ1-4, with a possible D match to TRBD1 (5 bases). In germline, CDR1 is MNHNS, CDR2 SASEGT. This CDR3 contains 17 residues. V was pared by 4 bases and J by 5 bases, with 20 bases between. DNA of the CDR3: TGTGCCAGCAGTGCCGCCCCCCCGGGGCGTGGAAATGAAAAACTGTTTTTT. Residues: CASSAAPPGRGNEKLFF.

The rearrangement links TRBV11-2 to TRBJ1-1; D unclear. Germline loops: CDR1 SGHAT, CDR2 FQNNGV. With 4 bases removed from V and 6 bases from J, the gap between germline ends came to 12 bases. This CDR3 spans 13 amino acids. The CDR3 DNA follows: TGTGCCAGCAGCTACCCCTTATTGCCTGAAGCTTTCTTT. Its translation: CASSYPLLPEAFF.

This CDR3 reads CASSFWRGVYNEQFF. For the CDR3, the DNA is TGTGCCAGCAGTTTTTGGCGGGGCGTTTACAATGAGCAGTTCTTC. The chain recombines TRBV27 with TRBJ2-1; TRBD2 is a possible D gene (6 bases). V was clipped by 3 bases and J by 4 bases, with 13 bases between them. Germline assignment: CDR1 MNHEY and CDR2 SMNVEV (reference sequence). The CDR3 totals 15 residues.

The chain is built from TRBV5-5 and TRBJ1-6; 7 bases line up with TRBD1. The CDR3 has 16 amino acids. V shed 3 bases, J shed 1 base, and the junction held 4 bases outside the gene matches. CDR1 and CDR2 (germline): SGHKS, YYEKEE (reference sequence). The CDR3, as DNA: TGTGCCAGCAGCTACTTGGGACAGTCCTATAATTCACCCCTCCACTTT. It specifies CASSYLGQSYNSPLHF.